Following are 16 T cell receptor beta chains from one sample sequenced in a study of cytomegalovirus exposure and HLA in healthy donors. Primers included in the PCR were 60 Vbeta and 13 Jbeta primers. Using immunoSEQ multiplex PCR, the repertoire was profiled, and TCRdb retains in-frame clones only, with some absent. The table records about 160,000 clones, nearly 80% of them present only once. Input material: PBMCs. The receptor source for this set is a woman aged 35 to 49 in good health and CMV-seronegative.

This chain's CDR3 is CASSGARPGELFF. The CDR3 DNA is TGTGCCAGCAGTGGGGCCCGCCCCGGGGAGCTGTTTTTT. This chain uses TRBV6-6 with TRBJ2-2; a weak D match, TRBD1 (5 bases). V lost 5 bases to trimming and J lost 6 bases, with 10 bases between them. The CDR3 has 13 amino acids. The germline V gene has CDR1 MNHNY and CDR2 SVGAGI (reference sequence).

This chain joins TRBV5-1 and TRBJ2-5, with TRBD2 identical over 8 bases. The CDR3 length is 13 residues. Germline V gives CDR1 SGHRS, CDR2 YFSETQ. Germline trimming cut 6 bases from V and 11 bases from J; bases unmatched to any gene: 12. The CDR3 region has the DNA TGCGCCAGCACCTTCGGGGGGGAAGGGGAGCAGTACTTC. This codes for CASTFGGEGEQYF.

This clone was detected a few times. The V and J genes are TRBV7-8 and TRBJ2-7, with D tentatively TRBD2 (5 bases). V was shortened by 5 bases and J by 1 base, with 18 bases between the two germline ends. Germline V CDR1 and CDR2: SGHVS, FQNEAQ. The CDR3 has 16 residues. The CDR3, as DNA: TGTGCCAGCAGCCCGACGGGGTACACTCGATCCTACGAGCAGTACTTC. This encodes CASSPTGYTRSYEQYF.

This clone was detected once. The chain employs TRBV7-9 and TRBJ2-6; maybe TRBD1 (5 bases). The CDR3 loop spans 16 amino acids. The germline CDR1 and CDR2 sequences are SEHNR and FQNEAQ (reference sequence). The ends were cut back, 5 bases at V and 2 bases at J, with 13 bases in the middle. In DNA form, the CDR3 reads TGTGCCAGCAGCACCGGACAATCCCCTGGGGCCAACGTCCTGACTTTC. It codes for CASSTGQSPGANVLTF.

The V call is TRBV6-1, the J call TRBJ2-7, with 7 bases that match TRBD2. V was pared by 1 base and J by 3 bases, with 6 bases of the junction left unmatched. This CDR3 spans 15 amino acids. The germline V gene has CDR1 MNHNS and CDR2 SASEGT. The CDR3 DNA follows: TGTGCCAGCAGTGAAGTATTAGCGGGTTACTACGAGCAGTACTTC. Amino acids: CASSEVLAGYYEQYF.

The chain couples TRBV20-1 to TRBJ1-1; D is unclear. The CDR3 covers 11 residues. Per the germline V gene, CDR1 is DFQATT and CDR2 is SNEGSKA (reference sequence). CDR3 coding DNA: TGCAGGGCTTACTTGAACACTGAAGCTTTCTTT. This translates into CRAYLNTEAFF.

This clone has only a few counts. The V and J genes are TRBV28 and TRBJ1-4, with 10 bases matching TRBD1. The CDR3 has 13 amino acids. Trimming at V came to 10 bases and at J to 5 bases, leaving 4 bases not matched to a gene. Germline CDR1 and CDR2: MDHEN and SYDVKM. The CDR3 here is CAIPGQGNEKLFF. CDR3 sequence (DNA): TGTGCCATCCCGGGACAGGGGAATGAAAAACTGTTTTTT.

This rearrangement joins TRBV11-2 to TRBJ2-7, with 10 bases fitting TRBD2. Looked up from germline, CDR1 is SGHAT and CDR2 is FQNNGV. The CDR3 extends over 16 amino acids. Unmatched junction bases numbered 10, after V lost 5 bases and J lost 3 bases. CDR3 amino acids: CASSRGGASGGYEQYF. In DNA, the CDR3 is TGTGCCAGCAGCAGAGGAGGGGCTAGCGGGGGCTACGAGCAGTACTTC.

The chain combines TRBV9 with TRBJ2-3; 12 bases agree with TRBD2. Germline V CDR1 and CDR2: SGDLS, YYNGEE. The CDR3 has 16 residues. V shed 4 bases and J 6 bases; nucleotides not matched to a gene: 9. CDR3 DNA: TGTGCCAGCAGCCCCCGCAGGACTAGCGGGGCCGATACGCAGTATTTT. The encoded protein is CASSPRRTSGADTQYF.

The chain recombines TRBV19 with TRBJ1-1; D is possibly TRBD1 (5 bases). This CDR3 has 15 amino acids. From germline, CDR1 is LNHDA and CDR2 SQIVND (reference sequence). Trimming removed 9 bases from V and 0 bases from J, with 17 bases in between. The CDR3 reads CASKHRYLMNTEAFF. CDR3 nucleotides: TGTGCCAGCAAACACAGGTATCTCATGAACACTGAAGCTTTCTTT.

This chain uses TRBV19 with TRBJ2-3, with 7 bases that match TRBD2. V shed 6 bases and J 7 bases; nucleotides not matched to a gene: 4. The CDR3 is 12 residues long. Germline V gene sequence: CDR1 LNHDA, CDR2 SQIVND (reference sequence). The CDR3 DNA sequence: TGTGCCAGTAGGGGGGGGTACTATACGCAGTATTTT. Its protein product is CASRGGYYTQYF.

This clone was seen more than once but under ten times. The chain employs TRBV7-9 and TRBJ1-1, with TRBD1 matching 7 bases. In germline, CDR1 is SEHNR, CDR2 FQNEAQ (reference sequence). This CDR3 is 14 amino acids long. The V gene end was trimmed by 5 bases and the J gene end by 5 bases; junction bases not matched to a gene: 8. The DNA for the CDR3 is TGTGCCAGCAGCCCCCCGACAGGGAATACTGAAGCTTTCTTT. It specifies CASSPPTGNTEAFF.

V is TRBV19 and J is TRBJ1-5, with unresolved D. V lost 5 bases, J lost 3 bases, and 17 bases lay in between. Germline CDR1 reads LNHDA; CDR2 reads SQIVND (reference sequence). CDR3 length: 16 residues. CDR3 region: CASSPRDTAFNQPQHF. CDR3 DNA sequence: TGTGCCAGTAGTCCCCGGGATACAGCCTTCAATCAGCCCCAGCATTTT. The complete variable domain, with remaining parts taken from reference TRBV19 and TRBJ1-5, reads DGGITQSPKYLFRKEGQNVTLSCEQNLNHDAMYWYRQDPGQGLRLIYYSQIVNDFQKGDIAEGYSVSREKKESFPLTVTSAQKNPTAFYLCASSPRDTAFNQPQHFGDGTRLSIL.

The V and J genes are TRBV7-6 and TRBJ2-3; D gene uncertain. The CDR3 is 14 amino acids. Trimming removed 1 base at V and 2 bases at J, with 7 bases between. Germline V gene data show CDR1 as SGHVS and CDR2 as FNYEAQ. This CDR3 is CASSLGQYTDTQYF. In DNA, the CDR3 is TGTGCCAGCAGCTTAGGGCAGTACACAGATACGCAGTATTTT.

The rearrangement links TRBV28 to TRBJ1-5; 10 bases are shared with TRBD1. The germline V gene encodes CDR1 MDHEN and CDR2 SYDVKM. The CDR3 covers 15 residues. Unmatched junction bases numbered 4, after V lost 5 bases and J lost 3 bases. CDR3: CASSGGQGYNQPQHF. Here the CDR3 DNA reads TGTGCCAGCAGTGGGGGACAGGGGTACAATCAGCCCCAGCATTTT.

The chain combines TRBV5-1 with TRBJ1-6; maybe TRBD1 (6 bases). This CDR3 has 15 amino acids. With 2 bases removed from V and 3 bases from J, the gap between germline ends came to 9 bases. Germline V gene data show CDR1 as SGHRS and CDR2 as YFSETQ. This CDR3 is CASSFGTNYNSPLHF. The CDR3 region has the DNA TGCGCCAGCAGCTTCGGGACAAACTATAATTCACCCCTCCACTTT.